The T cell receptor beta chain described here comes from a study of OX40 agonist ivuxolimab in advanced cancers. On the study more broadly: Ivuxolimab, an antibody acting as an agonist of OX40 (CD134), was used to treat patients. Study results and limitations: Individuals who were partial responders at 0.1-3.0 mg/kg had clonal expansion that ranked among the lowest.

V lost 6 bases, J lost 6 bases, and 15 bases lay in between. This CDR3 contains 14 residues. CDR1 and CDR2 (germline): SNHLY, FYNNEI. This clone was counted between two and nine times. Its target is unknown. Generated by immunoSEQ multiplex PCR, the TCRdb table keeps only in-frame clones and is missing some. Of approximately 78,000 clones in the sample, around 90% were seen once. J is TRBJ2-4 and V is TRBV2; D possibly corresponds to TRBD1 (7 bases). Specimen: CD4+ or CD8+ T cells sorted from blood, collected in a trial of the OX40 agonist ivuxolimab. The receptor's source is an adult with an advanced solid tumor such as melanoma, head and neck, liver or kidney cancer. As DNA, the CDR3 is TGTGCCAGCAGGGGACTCCAGGGGGTAAACATTCAGTACTTC. Translated: CASRGLQGVNIQYF.